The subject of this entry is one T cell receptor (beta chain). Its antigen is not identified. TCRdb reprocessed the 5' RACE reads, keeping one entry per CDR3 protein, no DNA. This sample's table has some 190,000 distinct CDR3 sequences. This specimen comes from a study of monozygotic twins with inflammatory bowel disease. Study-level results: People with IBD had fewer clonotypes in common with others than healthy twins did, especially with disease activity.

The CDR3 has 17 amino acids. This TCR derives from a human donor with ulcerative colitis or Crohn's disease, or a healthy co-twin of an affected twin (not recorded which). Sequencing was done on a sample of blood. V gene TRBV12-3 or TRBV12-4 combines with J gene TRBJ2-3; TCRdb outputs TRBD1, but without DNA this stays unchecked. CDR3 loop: CASSVRDAPPSTDTQYF.